This TCR beta chain was sequenced during a study of shared clonotypes between healthy human individuals. Only Caucasian adults living in Nashville, Tennessee served as donors. Germline loops: CDR1 MNHEY, CDR2 SMNVEV (reference sequence). V was trimmed by 1 base and J by 1 base, leaving 11 bases between them. The CDR3 is 15 residues long. Sequenced by immunoSEQ multiplex PCR; TCRdb stores in-frame clones only, minus some. Of a few hundred thousand clones in the sample, around three quarters were seen once. The sequence was collected from a woman between 40 and 50 years old in good health. Some clones in this sample may be carry-over from other donors' samples. The sequencing sample was made of PBMCs. The rearrangement uses TRBV27 and TRBJ2-7; D is uncertain. CDR3 nucleotide sequence: TGTGCCAGCAGTTTATATTCTGGGGTGTCCTACGAGCAGTACTTC. Protein product: CASSLYSGVSYEQYF.